Listed here are 7 T cell receptor beta chains from one sample, sequenced in a study of shared clonotypes between healthy human individuals. It was CD45RO-negative cells, positively selected for CCR7, that made up naive CD8 cells, with terminally differentiated effector memory CD45RA+ cells excluded. The protocol was immunoSEQ multiplex PCR, while the TCRdb copy is restricted to in-frame clones and leaves out a portion. The table shows hundreds of thousands of clones, with about 96% occurring only once. Sequenced sample: naive CD8+ T cells sorted from blood. The receptor source for this set is a woman aged 30 to 39 in good health.

This chain joins TRBV27 and TRBJ2-6, with 9 bases lining up with TRBD1. The germline V gene has CDR1 MNHEY and CDR2 SMNVEV (reference sequence). Germline trimming cut 5 bases from V and 0 bases from J; bases unmatched to any gene: 8. There are 18 residues in the CDR3. CDR3 sequence reads: CASSPGTGRDSGANVLTF. The DNA for the CDR3 is TGTGCCAGCAGTCCTGGGACAGGGAGGGACTCTGGGGCCAACGTCCTGACTTTC.

The gene calls are TRBV27 and TRBJ1-5, with D hard to call. The V end lost 0 bases, the J end lost 9 bases, and 18 bases lay between the germline ends. Germline CDR1 and CDR2: MNHEY and SMNVEV (reference sequence). The CDR3 contains 16 residues. The CDR3 sequence: CASSLSSDGRFRPQHF. DNA of the CDR3: TGTGCCAGCAGTTTATCTTCGGATGGTAGGTTTAGGCCCCAGCATTTT.

This chain connects TRBV28 to TRBJ2-1; 7 positions match TRBD2. The CDR3 has 15 residues. Per germline, CDR1 MDHEN and CDR2 SYDVKM. V trimming: 2 bases; J trimming: 9 bases; junction bases outside the gene matches: 10. CDR3 residues: CASSLISGFRGEQFF. The CDR3 DNA reads TGTGCCAGCAGTTTAATTAGCGGGTTTCGGGGTGAGCAGTTCTTC.

The V gene is TRBV5-1, the J gene TRBJ2-2; D perhaps matches TRBD2 (6 bases). Trimming shortened V by 6 bases and J by 3 bases, and 18 bases separated the two germline ends. Germline V gives CDR1 SGHRS, CDR2 YFSETQ. This CDR3 has 16 residues. CDR3 protein: CASKAGPQPYTGELFF. The CDR3 region has the DNA TGCGCCAGCAAGGCGGGGCCCCAACCTTACACCGGGGAGCTGTTTTTT.

The chain employs TRBV10-1 and TRBJ2-3; no clear D. The V end lost 0 bases, the J end lost 0 bases, and 4 bases lay between the germline ends. Looked up from germline, CDR1 is WNHNN and CDR2 is SYGVQD (reference sequence). The CDR3 spans 14 residues. The CDR3 DNA follows: TGCGCCAGCAGTGAGTCGCAAAGCACAGATACGCAGTATTTT. Residues: CASSESQSTDTQYF.

CDR3 protein: CASTPGQGNINEQFF. The CDR3 DNA is TGTGCCAGTACCCCAGGACAGGGGAATATCAATGAGCAGTTCTTC. The chain is built from TRBV19 and TRBJ2-1; TRBD1 agrees at 9 bases. The germline gives CDR1 LNHDA, CDR2 SQIVND (reference sequence). J gave up 6 bases and V 7 bases, and 10 bases lay outside the gene matches. CDR3 length: 15 residues.

The rearrangement links TRBV28 to TRBJ1-3; TRBD1 is a possible D gene (6 bases). CDR3 length: 15 amino acids. Germline values: CDR1 MDHEN, CDR2 SYDVKM. The V gene lost 3 bases and the J gene lost 3 bases, with 12 bases spanning the gap. This CDR3 reads CASSLGAGGGNTIYF. CDR3 nucleotides: TGTGCCAGCAGTTTGGGGGCCGGGGGTGGAAACACCATATATTTT.